This section outlines one T cell receptor beta chain sequence together with its context. There is no known antigen for this receptor. Per-base qualities were not stored, and no clone one base away is much larger. Each collaborating institution followed its own protocols to collect whole blood in K2EDTA tubes. Collaborator samples were shipped for TCRbeta analysis as frozen whole blood, isolated PBMCs, or DNA extracted from either sample type. The sample comes from a study of blood T cell repertoires in COVID-19 (dated by TCRdb to about 2020). Background on the whole study: Collaborator samples came from the United States, Italy and Spain and covered acute and convalescent phases of COVID-19. The material from the prospective study consisted of cDNA or gDNA derived from T cells, B-cell-depleted T cells, or PBMCs. Deeply sampled blood TCRbeta repertoires from subjects exposed to, actively infected with, or recovered from COVID-19 were included in the dataset. The repertoires were made available in a free public database intended to serve as a resource for research on the immune response to SARS-CoV-2. The samples were drawn from the first 160 participants of the ongoing ImmuneRACE study and from 1,254 subjects provided by 6 global collaborators. The sample metadata nearly always contained a de-identified subject ID, COVID-19 status, age in years and sex. Where HLA class I and class II types were available, the types were taken from metadata supplied by the sample provider, not from assay-based typing. Beyond this particular receptor, the publication reports: How much clinical and demographic metadata was included differed by source and by participant, and the metadata was provided uncurated.

TCRbeta CDR3 regions were amplified from genomic DNA using the immunoSEQ Assay, a bias-controlled multiplex PCR. Per the source publication's procedure: The number of nucleated cells in each sample was estimated from the amplification of reference gene primers within the assay. Sequence reads were collapsed and filtered to measure the absolute abundance of every unique TCRbeta CDR3 rearrangement. For each sample, productive Simpson clonality was calculated by taking the square root of Simpson's diversity index across productive rearrangements. This is the immuneACCESS table as TCRdb keeps it, with only in-frame sequences that have V and J called. A part of the clones is gone; compared with another copy, unresolved V genes explain less than half, and the rest is unexplained. The V and J calls and the clone size are those of that table, but D and trimming were determined from the DNA. This sample comprises approximately 49,000 clones, 82% of them detected only once. The biggest ten clones account for roughly 2.7% of the sample.

CDR1 and CDR2 are drawn from the germline V gene: MDHEN, SYDVKM. The trim is 2 bases for V and 0 bases for J, with a gap of 11 bases between the germline ends. The CDR3 goes from the cysteine to the phenylalanine over 16 residues. Only CDR3 DNA is held: 48 bases, read in frame from base 1. The sequence derives from an older woman with acute or convalescent COVID-19. In this chain, TRBV28 is recombined with TRBJ1-3; the D gene identity is not certain. The sequenced material came from peripheral blood. The DNA sequence is TGTGCCAGCAGTTTAAGCTCCTCGGGCTCTGGAAACACCATATATTTT. It translates to CASSLSSSGSGNTIYF.